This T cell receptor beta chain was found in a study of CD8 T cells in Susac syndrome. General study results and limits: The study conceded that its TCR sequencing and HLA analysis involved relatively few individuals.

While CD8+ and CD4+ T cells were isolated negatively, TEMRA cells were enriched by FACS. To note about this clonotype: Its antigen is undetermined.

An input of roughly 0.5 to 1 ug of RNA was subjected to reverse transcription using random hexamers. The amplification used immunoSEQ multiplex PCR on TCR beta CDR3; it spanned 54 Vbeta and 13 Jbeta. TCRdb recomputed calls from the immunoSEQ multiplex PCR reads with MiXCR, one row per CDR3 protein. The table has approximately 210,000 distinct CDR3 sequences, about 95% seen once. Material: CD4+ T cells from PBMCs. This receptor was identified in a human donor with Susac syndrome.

In DNA, the CDR3 is TGCGCCAGCAGCTTGGGGGGGACAGGCCCTGGCGCTGAAGCTTTCTTT. It is translated as CASSLGGTGPGAEAFF. The chain carries TRBV5-1 and TRBJ1-1; 8 nucleotides align to TRBD1. Unmatched junction bases numbered 10, after V lost 0 bases and J lost 6 bases. The CDR3 is 16 amino acids. In germline, CDR1 is SGHRS, CDR2 YFSETQ.